The 18 T cell receptor beta chains below were found in one sample sequenced in a study of T cells in Graves' hyperthyroidism and ophthalmopathy. Amplified TCR beta CDR3 regions derived from RNA transcripts. The HTBI primer set drove a first-round RT-PCR of the TCR CDR3. TCRdb processed the multiplex PCR reads anew with MiXCR; each CDR3 protein has one entry. The sample lists hundreds of thousands of distinct CDR3 sequences, over 15% occurring once. The sequencing sample was made of blood. All receptors derive from a woman between 50 and 59 years old with Graves' hyperthyroidism that later progressed to Graves' ophthalmopathy.

This clonotype was seen only a few times. The CDR3 region has the DNA TGTGCCAGCAGTTTGGCTGGGATCTACGAGCAGTACTTC. Translated, it gives CASSLAGIYEQYF. The chain carries TRBV12-3 or TRBV12-4 and TRBJ2-7; D gene uncertain. Trimming stripped 3 bases from V and 3 bases from J, with 9 bases between. This CDR3 is 13 amino acids long.

In this sample, this clonotype turned up many times. This chain joins TRBV20-1 and TRBJ1-2, with 9 positions matching TRBD1. V shed 3 bases, J shed 8 bases, and the junction held 10 bases outside the gene matches. The CDR3 covers 14 residues. The V gene's germline CDR1 is DFQATT and CDR2 SNEGSKA (reference sequence). The DNA for the CDR3 is TGCAGTGCTAGCAGAGGGACAGGGCTAGGGGGCTACACCTTC. It encodes CSASRGTGLGGYTF.

Only a few counts were recorded for this clonotype. The chain's CDR3 is CASSRPAPQPQHF. The DNA of the CDR3 is TGTGCCAGCTCTCGGCCAGCTCCTCAGCCCCAGCATTTT. The chain links TRBV12-3 or TRBV12-4 to TRBJ1-5; D unclear. This CDR3 contains 13 residues. Between the trimmed V and J ends, which lost 8 bases and 6 bases, there was a span of 14 bases.

This clonotype appeared once. A much larger clone sits a single nucleotide away, making a read error possible. V and J are TRBV7-9 and TRBJ1-2, with D tentatively TRBD1 (5 bases). Per germline, CDR1 SEHNR and CDR2 FQNEAQ (reference sequence). CDR3 length: 15 amino acids. With 5 bases removed from V and 6 bases from J, the gap between germline ends came to 19 bases. The CDR3: CASSPGTEVNHGYTF. The DNA for the CDR3 is TGTGCCAGCAGCCCCGGGACGGAGGTAAACCATGGCTACACCTTC.

J is TRBJ1-2 and V is TRBV4-1; 8 bases match TRBD1. J was trimmed by 4 bases and V by 0 bases; bases with no gene match: 13. Germline values: CDR1 MGHRA, CDR2 YSYEKL. The CDR3 extends over 18 amino acids. The CDR3 DNA reads as TGCGCCAGCAGCCAAGATTGGGGGACCCGACAGGGGATCTATGGCTACACCTTC. Translating it yields CASSQDWGTRQGIYGYTF.

This clonotype was picked up many times. The J gene is TRBJ1-2, the V gene TRBV2; D unresolved. CDR3 size: 14 residues. Germline CDR1 reads SNHLY; CDR2 reads FYNNEI. V lost 5 bases and J 2 bases, leaving 12 bases between the germline ends. CDR3 loop: CASSRSALNYGYTF. CDR3 sequence (DNA): TGTGCCAGCAGTCGTTCAGCTTTGAACTATGGCTACACCTTC. Full variable domain (rest looked up from reference TRBV2 and TRBJ1-2): EPEVTQTPSHQVTQMGQEVILRCVPISNHLYFYWYRQILGQKVEFLVSFYNNEISEKSEIFDDQFSVERPDGSNFTLKIRSTKLEDSAMYFCASSRSALNYGYTFGSGTRLTVV.

Note on this clonotype: At one boundary the junction diverges from the germline segment, which might be a read error. The V call is TRBV20-1, the J call TRBJ2-5, with 15 bases aligning to TRBD2. The germline V gene has CDR1 DFQATT and CDR2 SNEGSKA (reference sequence). The CDR3 has 17 residues. The CDR3 loop reads CSAPRTSGGAFQEAQYF. The DNA for the CDR3 is TGCAGTGCGCCTAGGACTAGCGGGGGGGCATTTCAAGAGGCCCAGTACTTC.

This clonotype was counted at least ten times. The chain combines TRBV7-9 with TRBJ2-1; TRBD2 might be the D (6 bases). Trimming took off 2 bases at V and 7 bases at J, with 18 bases between the two ends. The CDR3 has 16 amino acids. The V gene's germline CDR1 is SEHNR and CDR2 FQNEAQ (reference sequence). The CDR3 nucleotides read TGTGCCAGCAGCTTACTGGGCCGGGAGCAGGGAAATGAGCAGTTCTTC. Protein sequence: CASSLLGREQGNEQFF. The complete variable domain, with remaining parts taken from reference TRBV7-9 and TRBJ2-1, reads DTGVSQNPRHKITKRGQNVTFRCDPISEHNRLYWYRQTLGQGPEFLTYFQNEAQLEKSRLLSDRFSAERPKGSFSTLEIQRTEQGDSAMYLCASSLLGREQGNEQFFGPGTRLTVL.

There are a few counts of this clonotype. J is TRBJ2-2 and V is TRBV15; a possible D gene is TRBD1 (5 bases). The germline V gene encodes CDR1 LNHNV and CDR2 YYDKDF (reference sequence). V was shortened by 1 base and J by 4 bases, with 10 bases between the two germline ends. The CDR3 length is 15 residues. The DNA of the CDR3 is TGTGCCACCAGCAGAGGACAGCGAGTCACCGGGGAGCTGTTTTTT. It encodes CATSRGQRVTGELFF.

The chain is built from TRBV11-2 and TRBJ2-5; either TRBD1 or TRBD2 may fit D (5 bases each). Deletions cut 1 base from V and 9 bases from J, with 9 bases between. The germline V gene encodes CDR1 SGHAT and CDR2 FQNNGV. CDR3 length: 12 amino acids. The DNA for the CDR3 is TGTGCCAGCAGCTTAGCACAGGAGGCCCAGTACTTC. It is translated as CASSLAQEAQYF.

In DNA form, the CDR3 reads TGTGCCAGCAGTGCCCGCGGGACAGGAAATGAAAAACTGTTTTTT. As protein: CASSARGTGNEKLFF. The V call is TRBV6-1, the J call TRBJ1-4, with TRBD1 identical over 8 bases. CDR1 MNHNS and CDR2 SASEGT come from the germline V gene. The CDR3 is 15 residues long. Trimming removed 4 bases from V and 5 bases from J; junction bases left unmatched: 6.

The sample holds a few counts of this clonotype. The genes are TRBV18 and TRBJ1-3, with D unresolved. V was clipped by 3 bases and J by 1 base, with 10 bases between them. Germline-derived CDR1 and CDR2 are KGHSH and LQKENI. This CDR3 has 15 residues. The CDR3 DNA reads TGTGCCAGCTCACCTCGAAGGGAATCTGGAAACACCATATATTTT. Translating it yields CASSPRRESGNTIYF.

In its sample, this clonotype was seen many times. This chain joins TRBV10-1 and TRBJ2-5, with D unclear. Per germline, CDR1 WNHNN and CDR2 SYGVQD (reference sequence). V lost 0 bases, J lost 2 bases, and 13 bases lay in between. CDR3 length equals 16 residues. The CDR3 DNA follows: TGCGCCAGCAGTGAGTCGAAGGTTGGCCTGCAAGAGACCCAGTACTTC. Its protein product is CASSESKVGLQETQYF.

This clonotype was picked up many times. The chain recombines TRBV6-1 with TRBJ2-7; 8 nucleotides line up with TRBD2. Trimming removed 5 bases from V and 1 base from J; junction bases left unmatched: 4. The CDR3 is 14 residues long. Germline V lookup: CDR1 MNHNS, CDR2 SASEGT. The CDR3 DNA sequence: TGTGCCAGCAGTATTGCGGGGGGTTCCTACGAGCAGTACTTC. Encoded protein: CASSIAGGSYEQYF.

This clonotype was observed a few times. The CDR3 DNA sequence: TGTGCCAGCAGTTCCCCCCGGGACACCAACTATGGCTACACCTTC. Protein sequence: CASSSPRDTNYGYTF. The chain combines TRBV27 with TRBJ1-2, with D maybe TRBD1 (6 bases). The CDR3 runs to 15 residues. V gave up 4 bases and J gave up 2 bases, with 14 bases separating them. Looked up from germline, CDR1 is MNHEY and CDR2 is SMNVEV (reference sequence).

Comments on this clonotype: The junction differs from germline at one of its ends, possibly a read error. This sequence joins TRBV12-5 and TRBJ2-3; D could derive from TRBD1 or TRBD2 (7 bases each). Germline V gene sequence: CDR1 LGHNT, CDR2 FRNRAP. The CDR3 extends over 14 amino acids. CDR3 DNA sequence: TGTGCTGGTGGTTTGGGAGGGACAGCCGATACGCAGTATTTT. This translates into CAGGLGGTADTQYF.

This clonotype occurred a few times. The rearrangement uses TRBV6-1 and TRBJ1-3; the D is unclear. Germline V lookup: CDR1 MNHNS, CDR2 SASEGT. Trimming took 4 bases from V and 4 from J, leaving 8 bases between them. The CDR3 runs 13 residues. The CDR3 DNA reads TGTGCCAGCAGTGGGGAACTCGGAAACACCATATATTTT. It translates to CASSGELGNTIYF.

This clonotype appeared a few times. J is TRBJ1-3 and V is TRBV9; D is perhaps TRBD1 (5 bases). V lost 3 bases and J 4 bases, leaving 20 bases between the germline ends. The CDR3 length is 17 residues. Germline V gene sequence: CDR1 SGDLS, CDR2 YYNGEE. The CDR3 nucleotides are TGTGCCAGCAGCGCTTCGGGGGGGTCCAGAGGCGGAAACACCATATATTTT. Its protein is CASSASGGSRGGNTIYF.